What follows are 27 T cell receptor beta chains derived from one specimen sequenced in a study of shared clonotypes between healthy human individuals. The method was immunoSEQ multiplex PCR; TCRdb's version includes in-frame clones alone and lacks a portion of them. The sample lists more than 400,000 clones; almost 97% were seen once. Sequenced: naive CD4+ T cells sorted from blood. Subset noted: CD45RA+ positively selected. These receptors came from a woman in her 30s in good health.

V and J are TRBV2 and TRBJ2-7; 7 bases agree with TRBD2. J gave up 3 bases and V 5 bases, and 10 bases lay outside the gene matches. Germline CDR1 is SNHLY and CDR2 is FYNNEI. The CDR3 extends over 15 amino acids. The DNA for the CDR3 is TGTGCCAGCAGTAAATTCCGGGAGGAGGGCTACGAGCAGTACTTC. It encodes CASSKFREEGYEQYF.

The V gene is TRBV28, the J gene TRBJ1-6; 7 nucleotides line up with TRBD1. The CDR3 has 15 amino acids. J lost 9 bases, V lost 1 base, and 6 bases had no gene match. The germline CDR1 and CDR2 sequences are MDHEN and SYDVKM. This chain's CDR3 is CASSLSVRGGSPLHF. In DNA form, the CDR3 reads TGTGCCAGCAGTTTATCCGTCAGGGGGGGTTCACCCCTCCACTTT.

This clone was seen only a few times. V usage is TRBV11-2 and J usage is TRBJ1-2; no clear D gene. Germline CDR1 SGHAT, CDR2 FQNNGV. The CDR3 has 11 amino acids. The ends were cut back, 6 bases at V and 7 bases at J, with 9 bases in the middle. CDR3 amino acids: CASREGFGYTF. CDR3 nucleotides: TGTGCCAGCAGGGAGGGTTTTGGCTACACCTTC.

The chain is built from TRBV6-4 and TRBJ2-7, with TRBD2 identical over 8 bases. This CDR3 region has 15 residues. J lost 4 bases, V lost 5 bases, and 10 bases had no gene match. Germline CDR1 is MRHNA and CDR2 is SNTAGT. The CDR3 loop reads CASSPAGLVGYEQYF. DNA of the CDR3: TGTGCCAGCAGTCCAGCGGGACTAGTGGGTTACGAGCAGTACTTC.

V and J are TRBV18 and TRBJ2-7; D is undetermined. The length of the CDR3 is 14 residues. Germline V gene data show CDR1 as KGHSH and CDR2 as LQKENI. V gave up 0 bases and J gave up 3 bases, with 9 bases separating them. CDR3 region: CASSPPNPNYEQYF. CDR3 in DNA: TGTGCCAGCTCACCACCAAACCCCAACTACGAGCAGTACTTC.

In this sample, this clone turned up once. The CDR3, as DNA: TGCGCCAGCAGCCCGGTGTCGGCCAGCTCCTACGAGCAGTACTTC. This translates into CASSPVSASSYEQYF. This chain joins TRBV5-1 and TRBJ2-7, with D hard to call. V was trimmed by 4 bases and J by 0 bases, leaving 14 bases between them. CDR3 length: 15 residues. Germline CDR1 is SGHRS and CDR2 is YFSETQ.

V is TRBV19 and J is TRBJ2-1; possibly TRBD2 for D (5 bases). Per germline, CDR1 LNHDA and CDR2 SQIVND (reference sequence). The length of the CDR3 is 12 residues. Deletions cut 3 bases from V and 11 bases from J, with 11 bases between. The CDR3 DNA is TGTGCCAGTAGTATGGAGGTTCGTAAGCAGTTCTTC. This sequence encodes CASSMEVRKQFF. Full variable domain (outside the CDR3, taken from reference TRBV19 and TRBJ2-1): DGGITQSPKYLFRKEGQNVTLSCEQNLNHDAMYWYRQDPGQGLRLIYYSQIVNDFQKGDIAEGYSVSREKKESFPLTVTSAQKNPTAFYLCASSMEVRKQFFGPGTRLTVL.

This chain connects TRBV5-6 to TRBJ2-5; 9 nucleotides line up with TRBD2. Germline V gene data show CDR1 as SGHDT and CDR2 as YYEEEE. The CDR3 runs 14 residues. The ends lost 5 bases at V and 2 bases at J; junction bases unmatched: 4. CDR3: CASRSLAGQETQYF. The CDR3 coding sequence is TGTGCCAGCAGGAGCCTAGCGGGACAAGAGACCCAGTACTTC.

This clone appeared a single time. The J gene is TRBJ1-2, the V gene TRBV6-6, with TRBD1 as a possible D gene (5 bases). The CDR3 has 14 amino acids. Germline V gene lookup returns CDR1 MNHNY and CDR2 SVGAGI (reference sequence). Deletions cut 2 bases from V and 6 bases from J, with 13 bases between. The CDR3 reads CASSYPLGGDGYTF. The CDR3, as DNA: TGTGCCAGCAGTTACCCCTTGGGGGGAGATGGCTACACCTTC.

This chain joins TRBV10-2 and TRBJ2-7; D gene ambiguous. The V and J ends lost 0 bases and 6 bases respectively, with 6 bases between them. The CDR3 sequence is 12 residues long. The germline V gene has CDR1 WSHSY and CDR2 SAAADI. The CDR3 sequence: CASSESLSEQYF. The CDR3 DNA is TGCGCCAGCAGTGAGTCTCTTAGCGAGCAGTACTTC.

CDR3 DNA: TGTGCCTGGAGTTTACTAGCGGATACGCAGTATTTT. This translates into CAWSLLADTQYF. The chain has TRBV30 and TRBJ2-3; 7 bases match TRBD2. The CDR3 totals 12 residues. Germline V gene sequence: CDR1 GTSNPN, CDR2 SVGIG (reference sequence). The V and J ends lost 2 bases and 6 bases, in that order; junction bases with no gene match: 2. The full variable domain, rest sourced from reference TRBV30 and TRBJ2-3, is SQTIHQWPATLVQPVGSPLSLECTVEGTSNPNLYWYRQAAGRGLQLLFYSVGIGQISSEVPQNLSASRPQDRQFILSSKKLLLSDSGFYLCAWSLLADTQYFGPGTRLTVL.

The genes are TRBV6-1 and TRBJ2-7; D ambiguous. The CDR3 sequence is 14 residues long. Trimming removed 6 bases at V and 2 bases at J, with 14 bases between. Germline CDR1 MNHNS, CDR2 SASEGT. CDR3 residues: CASRRPGPPYEQYF. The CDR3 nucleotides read TGTGCCAGCAGGAGACCGGGCCCACCCTACGAGCAGTACTTC.

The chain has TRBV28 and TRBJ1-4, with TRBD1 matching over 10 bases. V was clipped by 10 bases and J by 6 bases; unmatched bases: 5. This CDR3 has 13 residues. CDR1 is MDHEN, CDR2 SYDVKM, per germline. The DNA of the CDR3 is TGTGCCAACTCCGGGACAGGGGATGAAAAACTGTTTTTT. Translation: CANSGTGDEKLFF.

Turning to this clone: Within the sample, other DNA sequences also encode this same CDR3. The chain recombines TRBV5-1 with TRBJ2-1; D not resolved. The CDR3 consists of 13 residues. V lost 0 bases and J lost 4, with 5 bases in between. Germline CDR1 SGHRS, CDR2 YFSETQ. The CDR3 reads CASSLVGYNEQFF. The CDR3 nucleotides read TGCGCCAGCAGCTTGGTCGGGTACAATGAGCAGTTCTTC.

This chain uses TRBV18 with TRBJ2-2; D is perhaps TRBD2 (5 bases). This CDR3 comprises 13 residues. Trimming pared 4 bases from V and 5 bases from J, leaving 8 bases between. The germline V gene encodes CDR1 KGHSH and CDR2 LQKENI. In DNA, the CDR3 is TGTGCCAGCTCACTTAGGAGGACCGGGGAGCTGTTTTTT. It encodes CASSLRRTGELFF. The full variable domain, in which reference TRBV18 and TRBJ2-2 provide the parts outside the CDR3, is NAGVMQNPRHLVRRRGQEARLRCSPMKGHSHVYWYRQLPEEGLKFMVYLQKENIIDESGMPKERFSAEFPKEGPSILRIQQVVRGDSAAYFCASSLRRTGELFFGEGSRLTVL.

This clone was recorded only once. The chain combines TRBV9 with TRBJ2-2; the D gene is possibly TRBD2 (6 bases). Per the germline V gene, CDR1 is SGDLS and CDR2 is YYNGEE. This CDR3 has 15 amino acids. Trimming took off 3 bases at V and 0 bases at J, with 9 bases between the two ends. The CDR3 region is CASSGGVSNTGELFF. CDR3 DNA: TGTGCCAGCAGCGGCGGGGTTTCGAACACCGGGGAGCTGTTTTTT.

The CDR3 loop is CSVSQRLGGYEQYF. The DNA for the CDR3 is TGCAGCGTGTCCCAACGGTTGGGGGGCTACGAGCAGTACTTC. This chain uses TRBV29-1 with TRBJ2-7; D is perhaps TRBD2 (6 bases). Germline CDR1 and CDR2: SQVTM and ANQGSEA. This CDR3 comprises 14 residues. V was cut by 6 bases and J by 3 bases, with 18 bases left in between.

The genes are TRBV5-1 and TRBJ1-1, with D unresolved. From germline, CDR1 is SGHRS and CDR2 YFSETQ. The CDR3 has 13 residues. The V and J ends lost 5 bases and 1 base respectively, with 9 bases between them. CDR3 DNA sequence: TGCGCCAGCAGGGCGGTGAGGAACACTGAAGCTTTCTTT. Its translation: CASRAVRNTEAFF.

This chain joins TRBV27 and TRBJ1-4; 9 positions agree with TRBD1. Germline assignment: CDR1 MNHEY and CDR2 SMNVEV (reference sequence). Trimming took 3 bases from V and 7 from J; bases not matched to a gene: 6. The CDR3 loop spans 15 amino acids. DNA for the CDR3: TGTGCCAGCAGTTTGGGACAGGGATGGGGTGAAAAACTGTTTTTT. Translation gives CASSLGQGWGEKLFF.

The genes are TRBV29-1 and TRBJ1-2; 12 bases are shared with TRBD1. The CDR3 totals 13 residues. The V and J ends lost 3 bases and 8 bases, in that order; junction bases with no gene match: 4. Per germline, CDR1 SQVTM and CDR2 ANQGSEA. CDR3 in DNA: TGCAGCGTTGAGGGACAGGGGGCGCGCGGCTACACCTTC. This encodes CSVEGQGARGYTF.

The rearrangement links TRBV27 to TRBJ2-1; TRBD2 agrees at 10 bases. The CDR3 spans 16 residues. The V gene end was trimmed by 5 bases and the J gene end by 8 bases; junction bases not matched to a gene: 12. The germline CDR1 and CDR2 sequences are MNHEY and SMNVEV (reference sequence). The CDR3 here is CASSPAGLALHHEQFF. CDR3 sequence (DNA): TGTGCCAGCAGTCCAGCGGGACTAGCGCTTCATCATGAGCAGTTCTTC.

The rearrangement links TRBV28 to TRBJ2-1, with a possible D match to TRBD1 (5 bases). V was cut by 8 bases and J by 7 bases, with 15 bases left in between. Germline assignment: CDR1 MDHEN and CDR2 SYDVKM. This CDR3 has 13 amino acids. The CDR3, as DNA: TGTGCCAGCGAAAAGACAGCGCAAAATGAGCAGTTCTTC. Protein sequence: CASEKTAQNEQFF.

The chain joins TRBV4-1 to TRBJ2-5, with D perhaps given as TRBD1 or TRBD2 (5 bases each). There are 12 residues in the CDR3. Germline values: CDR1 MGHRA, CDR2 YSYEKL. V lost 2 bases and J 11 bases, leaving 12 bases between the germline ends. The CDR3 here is CASSQTGTGQYF. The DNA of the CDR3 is TGCGCCAGCAGCCAAACGGGGACCGGGCAGTACTTC.

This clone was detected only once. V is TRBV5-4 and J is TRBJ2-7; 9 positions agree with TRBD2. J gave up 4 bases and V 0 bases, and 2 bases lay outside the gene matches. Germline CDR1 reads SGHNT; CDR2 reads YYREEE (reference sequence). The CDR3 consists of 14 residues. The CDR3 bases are TGTGCCAGCAGCTTGGCTAGCGGGATGTACGAGCAGTACTTC. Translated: CASSLASGMYEQYF.

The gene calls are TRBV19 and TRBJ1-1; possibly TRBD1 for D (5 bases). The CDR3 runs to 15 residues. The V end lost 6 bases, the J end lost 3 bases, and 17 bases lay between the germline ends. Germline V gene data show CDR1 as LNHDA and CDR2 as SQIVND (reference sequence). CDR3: CASRVIWEGDTEAFF. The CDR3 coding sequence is TGTGCCAGTAGGGTAATCTGGGAAGGGGACACTGAAGCTTTCTTT.

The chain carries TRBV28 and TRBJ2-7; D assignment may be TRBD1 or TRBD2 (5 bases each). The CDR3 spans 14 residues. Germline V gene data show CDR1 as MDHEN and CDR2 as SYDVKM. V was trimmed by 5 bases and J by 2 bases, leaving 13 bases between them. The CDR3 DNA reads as TGTGCCAGCAGTCTCGGGACCAAGCCCTACGAGCAGTACTTC. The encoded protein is CASSLGTKPYEQYF.

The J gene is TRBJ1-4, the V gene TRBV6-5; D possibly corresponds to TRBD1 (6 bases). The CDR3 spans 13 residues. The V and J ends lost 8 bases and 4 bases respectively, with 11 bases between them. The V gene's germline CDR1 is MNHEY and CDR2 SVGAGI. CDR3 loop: CASGDRLNEKLFF. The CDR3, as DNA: TGTGCCAGCGGAGACAGGCTTAATGAAAAACTGTTTTTT.